The entry below gives a single T cell receptor beta chain sequence along with its context. The antigen is unknown. The V gene's germline CDR1 is KGHSH and CDR2 LQKENI. This CDR3 has 12 amino acids. Trimming cost V 1 base and J 5 bases, with 4 bases left between them. The data derive from a study of shared clonotypes between healthy human individuals. Study-wide results and limits: Some naive CD4 clonotypes, about 5.5%, turned up in common across several donors.

The method was immunoSEQ multiplex PCR; TCRdb's version includes in-frame clones alone and lacks a portion of them. In the table there are over a million clones, approximately 96% of which are singletons. This clonotype originated in a man aged 25-45 years in good health. The chain recombines TRBV18 with TRBJ2-3; D uncertain. Sequencing was performed on naive CD4+ T cells sorted from blood. Subset described: CD45RA+ positively selected. CDR3 coding DNA: TGTGCCAGCTCACCACTGAGAGATACGCAGTATTTT. Translating gives CASSPLRDTQYF.